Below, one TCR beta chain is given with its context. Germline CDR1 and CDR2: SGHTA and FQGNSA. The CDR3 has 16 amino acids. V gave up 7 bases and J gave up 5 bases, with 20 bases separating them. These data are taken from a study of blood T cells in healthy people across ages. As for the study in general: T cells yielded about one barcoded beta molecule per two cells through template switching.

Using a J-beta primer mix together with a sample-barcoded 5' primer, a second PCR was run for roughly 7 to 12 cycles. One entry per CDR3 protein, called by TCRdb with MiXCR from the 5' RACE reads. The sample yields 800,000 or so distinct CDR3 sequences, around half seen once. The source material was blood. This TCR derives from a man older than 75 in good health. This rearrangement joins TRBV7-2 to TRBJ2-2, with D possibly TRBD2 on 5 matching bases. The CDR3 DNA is TGTGCCAGCACTTTCCACGGGATACGGGTGACCGGGGAGCTGTTTTTT. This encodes CASTFHGIRVTGELFF.